Given below is one TCR beta chain in context. In the source study's methods: Amplification with reference gene primers provided the estimates of nucleated cell counts. The repertoire was sequenced with immunoSEQ multiplex PCR; TCRdb's copy has only in-frame clones and lacks some. V, J and clone size reflect that table, while D and trimming were determined from the DNA. Of approximately 200,000 clones in the sample, around 85% were seen once. The data stem from a study of blood T cell repertoires in COVID-19. Study-level information: Sample material is recorded as cDNA or gDNA derived from T cells, B-cell-depleted T cells, or PBMCs.

Individuals drawn from around 25 US areas were roughly 18 to 95 years old. Assignment of participants to cohorts was predicated upon participant-reported clinical history. Sequencing was done on a sample of PBMCs or T cells enriched from blood (not recorded which). The TCR originated in a man between 40 and 49 years old who had recovered from COVID-19.

CDR3 nucleotides: TGTGCCAGCAGCCCTCGGACAGGGTACCAGCCCCAGCATTTT. Amino acids: CASSPRTGYQPQHF. This rearrangement joins TRBV27 to TRBJ1-5, with 8 bases identical to TRBD1. CDR1 and CDR2 (germline): MNHEY, SMNVEV (reference sequence). This CDR3 contains 14 residues. V trimming: 6 bases; J trimming: 7 bases; junction bases outside the gene matches: 8.